These 28 T cell receptor beta chains were sequenced from one sample in a study of blood T cell repertoires in COVID-19. Sequenced by immunoSEQ multiplex PCR; TCRdb stores in-frame clones only, minus some. The sample lists about 48,000 clones, under 90% seen once, with 2.5% to 3% in the top ten. Sequenced input: peripheral blood. The receptors derive from a woman of 80 years or more with COVID-19, enrolled during active disease.

The rearrangement uses TRBV4-2 and TRBJ2-3; 8 bases fit TRBD2. CDR1 LGHNA and CDR2 YNFKEQ come from the germline V gene. CDR3 size: 16 residues. The ends lost 5 bases at V and 6 bases at J; junction bases unmatched: 13. DNA of the CDR3: TGTGCCAGCAGCTCTGCCTGGGGCGGGGGGTTGGATACGCAGTATTTT. The encoded protein is CASSSAWGGGLDTQYF.

This chain uses TRBV9 with TRBJ1-4; D perhaps matches TRBD1 (6 bases). There are 16 residues in the CDR3. Germline assignment: CDR1 SGDLS and CDR2 YYNGEE. The V end was cut by 0 bases, the J end by 4 bases, with 13 bases between. The DNA for the CDR3 is TGTGCCAGCAGCGTAGGTTTTAGGGACAATAATGAAAAACTGTTTTTT. Translating gives CASSVGFRDNNEKLFF. Full variable domain (missing parts from reference TRBV9 and TRBJ1-4): DSGVTQTPKHLITATGQRVTLRCSPRSGDLSVYWYQQSLDQGLQFLIQYYNGEERAKGNILERFSAQQFPDLHSELNLSSLELGDSALYFCASSVGFRDNNEKLFFGSGTQLSVL.

The chain uses TRBV5-1 and TRBJ1-2; no firm D call. The CDR3 is 13 residues long. CDR1 is SGHRS, CDR2 YFSETQ, per germline. Between the trimmed V and J ends, which lost 2 bases and 7 bases, there was a span of 12 bases. The chain's CDR3 is CASSFNSPVGYTF. CDR3 in DNA: TGCGCCAGCAGCTTTAACTCCCCCGTTGGCTACACCTTC.

This clone was picked up one time. This chain links TRBV6-2 or TRBV6-3 with TRBJ2-7; maybe TRBD1 (6 bases). Germline lookup yields CDR1 MNHEY and CDR2 SVGEGT. V gave up 4 bases and J gave up 2 bases, with 9 bases separating them. This CDR3 comprises 13 residues. CDR3 residues: CASSLTGTYEQYF. DNA of the CDR3: TGTGCCAGCAGTTTGACAGGCACCTACGAGCAGTACTTC.

The J gene is TRBJ2-5, the V gene TRBV27; D is perhaps TRBD1 (5 bases). The CDR3 sequence is 15 residues long. Trimming cost V 0 bases and J 1 base, with 9 bases left between them. The V gene's germline CDR1 is MNHEY and CDR2 SMNVEV (reference sequence). CDR3 sequence (DNA): TGTGCCAGCAGTTTATCCCCGACAGCCCAAGAGACCCAGTACTTC. Protein sequence: CASSLSPTAQETQYF.

This rearrangement joins TRBV6-5 to TRBJ1-6, with TRBD1 matching over 7 bases. The germline V gene has CDR1 MNHEY and CDR2 SVGAGI. The CDR3 length is 14 residues. V shed 6 bases and J 10 bases; nucleotides not matched to a gene: 9. In DNA, the CDR3 is TGTGCCAGCAGCAAGGGACAGATAAACTCACCCCTCCACTTT. Protein sequence: CASSKGQINSPLHF.

The CDR3: CASSLYGGGYRQFF. DNA of the CDR3: TGTGCCAGCAGCCTTTATGGGGGAGGTTATCGGCAGTTCTTC. This chain joins TRBV11-2 and TRBJ2-1, with D perhaps TRBD2 (6 bases). V was clipped by 5 bases and J by 12 bases, with 20 bases between them. The germline CDR1 and CDR2 sequences are SGHAT and FQNNGV. The CDR3 totals 14 residues.

To note about this clone: Other DNA sequences in the sample encode the same CDR3. The J gene is TRBJ1-5, the V gene TRBV18; 7 positions match TRBD1. Germline-derived CDR1 and CDR2 are KGHSH and LQKENI. The CDR3 runs 13 residues. The V and J ends lost 2 bases and 5 bases, in that order; junction bases with no gene match: 0. CDR3 nucleotides: TGTGCCAGCTCACCAGACAGGGATCAGCCCCAGCATTTT. It is translated as CASSPDRDQPQHF.

The chain links TRBV4-1 to TRBJ1-3, with D tentatively TRBD1 (6 bases). Germline CDR1 reads MGHRA; CDR2 reads YSYEKL. CDR3 length: 14 residues. The V end lost 4 bases, the J end lost 4 bases, and 11 bases lay between the germline ends. Here the CDR3 DNA reads TGCGCCAGCAGCCCAGGGACAACCGGAAACACCATATATTTT. It is translated as CASSPGTTGNTIYF.

The V and J genes are TRBV6-2 or TRBV6-3 and TRBJ1-5; D possibly corresponds to TRBD1 (6 bases). CDR3 length: 14 residues. V was cut by 7 bases and J by 3 bases, with 13 bases left in between. Germline CDR1 reads MNHEY; CDR2 reads SVGEGT. CDR3 region: CASTPGGHNQPQHF. The CDR3 bases are TGTGCCAGCACCCCGGGGGGGCACAATCAGCCCCAGCATTTT.

This rearrangement joins TRBV11-2 to TRBJ2-7; a possible D gene is TRBD1 (5 bases). The CDR3 runs to 15 residues. Germline V gene lookup returns CDR1 SGHAT and CDR2 FQNNGV. V was trimmed by 1 base and J by 0 bases, leaving 10 bases between them. CDR3 DNA: TGTGCCAGCAGCTTAGGGACACACAGCTCCTACGAGCAGTACTTC. It codes for CASSLGTHSSYEQYF.

This chain joins TRBV18 and TRBJ1-6; the match to TRBD1 covers 8 bases. CDR3 length equals 15 residues. V trimming: 2 bases; J trimming: 7 bases; junction bases outside the gene matches: 4. CDR1 KGHSH and CDR2 LQKENI come from the germline V gene. The CDR3 nucleotides read TGTGCCAGCTCACCAAGGACAGGGCAGAATTCACCCCTCCACTTT. This gives the protein CASSPRTGQNSPLHF. The whole variable domain, remainder taken from reference TRBV18 and TRBJ1-6, is NAGVMQNPRHLVRRRGQEARLRCSPMKGHSHVYWYRQLPEEGLKFMVYLQKENIIDESGMPKERFSAEFPKEGPSILRIQQVVRGDSAAYFCASSPRTGQNSPLHFGNGTRLTVT.

The V and J genes are TRBV5-1 and TRBJ2-7; D call uncertain. V lost 0 bases and J 2 bases, leaving 12 bases between the germline ends. This CDR3 spans 15 amino acids. Germline V gene lookup returns CDR1 SGHRS and CDR2 YFSETQ. CDR3 loop: CASSLVATLTYEQYF. The CDR3 bases are TGCGCCAGCAGCTTGGTAGCCACTCTAACCTACGAGCAGTACTTC. The full variable domain, in which reference TRBV5-1 and TRBJ2-7 provide the parts outside the CDR3, is KAGVTQTPRYLIKTRGQQVTLSCSPISGHRSVSWYQQTPGQGLQFLFEYFSETQRNKGNFPGRFSGRQFSNSRSEMNVSTLELGDSALYLCASSLVATLTYEQYFGPGTRLTVT.

The CDR3: CASSWDRVSGNTIYF. DNA of the CDR3: TGTGCCAGCAGCTGGGACAGGGTCTCTGGAAACACCATATATTTT. The rearrangement joins TRBV5-6 to TRBJ1-3, with TRBD1 identical over 9 bases. The CDR3 sequence is 15 residues long. Germline CDR1 reads SGHDT; CDR2 reads YYEEEE. The ends lost 3 bases at V and 0 bases at J; junction bases unmatched: 1.

The chain joins TRBV6-4 to TRBJ2-1; 7 bases agree with TRBD2. V was clipped by 3 bases and J by 2 bases; unmatched bases: 4. In germline, CDR1 is MRHNA, CDR2 SNTAGT. The CDR3 covers 15 residues. The DNA for the CDR3 is TGTGCCAGCAGTGATAAGGCGGGAGCCTACAATGAGCAGTTCTTC. This gives the protein CASSDKAGAYNEQFF.

The rearrangement uses TRBV20-1 and TRBJ1-4, with D possibly matching TRBD1 (5 bases). The CDR3 runs to 11 residues. Germline V lookup: CDR1 DFQATT, CDR2 SNEGSKA (reference sequence). V was shortened by 7 bases and J by 4 bases, with 7 bases between the two germline ends. This CDR3 reads CSVQDNEKLFF. DNA of the CDR3: TGCAGTGTACAGGATAATGAAAAACTGTTTTTT.

The V call is TRBV3-1 (or the pseudogene TRBV3-2), the J call TRBJ1-4; the D is unclear. Germline CDR1 is LGHDT and CDR2 is YNNKEL (reference sequence). Trimming removed 1 base at V and 5 bases at J, with 8 bases between. This CDR3 spans 14 amino acids. CDR3 nucleotide sequence: TGTGCCAGCAGCCAAGGAGGCATAAATGAAAAACTGTTTTTT. Its translation is CASSQGGINEKLFF.

This chain joins TRBV3-1 (or the pseudogene TRBV3-2) and TRBJ2-3; the match to TRBD2 covers 11 bases. V trimming: 2 bases; J trimming: 2 bases; junction bases outside the gene matches: 12. This CDR3 contains 19 residues. Germline loops: CDR1 LGHDT, CDR2 YNNKEL (reference sequence). CDR3 sequence reads: CASSQPLGTSGGPTDTQYF. The DNA of the CDR3 is TGTGCCAGCAGCCAACCTTTAGGAACTAGCGGGGGCCCCACAGATACGCAGTATTTT.

The V gene is TRBV12-3 or TRBV12-4, the J gene TRBJ1-1, with D possibly TRBD1 on 6 matching bases. The CDR3 is 13 residues long. The V end was cut by 5 bases, the J end by 3 bases, with 10 bases between. The CDR3 DNA reads TGTGCCAGCAGTCTTTACAGGGACACTGAAGCTTTCTTT. Translating it yields CASSLYRDTEAFF.

The rearrangement uses TRBV19 and TRBJ2-7; 8 positions agree with TRBD1. Germline values: CDR1 LNHDA, CDR2 SQIVND (reference sequence). V shed 9 bases and J 7 bases; nucleotides not matched to a gene: 14. The CDR3 has 14 amino acids. The CDR3 nucleotides read TGTGCCAGCCGGGCGAGACAGGGGTCGAGGGAGCAGTACTTC. Residues: CASRARQGSREQYF.

This rearrangement joins TRBV5-6 to TRBJ2-7; 8 bases map to TRBD1. Germline CDR1 and CDR2: SGHDT and YYEEEE. The CDR3 covers 14 residues. Trimming removed 4 bases from V and 3 bases from J; junction bases left unmatched: 6. The CDR3 here is CASSRTGTVYEQYF. The CDR3 region has the DNA TGTGCCAGCAGCCGGACAGGGACAGTCTACGAGCAGTACTTC.

The rearrangement links TRBV14 to TRBJ1-5; the D is unclear. CDR1 SGHDN and CDR2 FVKESK come from the germline V gene. The CDR3 has 18 residues. V lost 0 bases and J lost 0, with 15 bases in between. The chain's CDR3 is CASSQERVSGNSNQPQHF. The CDR3 DNA is TGTGCCAGCAGCCAAGAGAGGGTCAGTGGGAATAGCAATCAGCCCCAGCATTTT.

J is TRBJ1-1 and V is TRBV10-3; TRBD1 might be the D (5 bases). Germline V gives CDR1 ENHRY, CDR2 SYGVKD. This CDR3 is 11 amino acids long. V lost 6 bases and J 4 bases, leaving 6 bases between the germline ends. The CDR3 protein is CAIRGGTEAFF. Here the CDR3 DNA reads TGTGCCATCAGGGGGGGCACTGAAGCTTTCTTT.

This clone was found once. This chain joins TRBV18 and TRBJ2-1; 10 nucleotides agree with TRBD2. The junction had 5 bases not matched to a gene; V was cut back by 6 bases and J by 3 bases. CDR3 length equals 15 residues. CDR1 and CDR2 (germline): KGHSH, LQKENI. The DNA of the CDR3 is TGTGCCAGCTCCTGGGGACTAGCGCTCTACAATGAGCAGTTCTTC. It translates to CASSWGLALYNEQFF.

This clone was counted a single time. V is TRBV4-2 and J is TRBJ1-2; D may be TRBD1 (6 bases). The CDR3 sequence is 15 residues long. Per germline, CDR1 LGHNA and CDR2 YNFKEQ. V lost 0 bases and J 7 bases, leaving 15 bases between the germline ends. In nucleotides, the CDR3 is TGTGCCAGCAGCCAAGATCTTGGGGGCGCTCGTGGCTACACCTTC. It translates to CASSQDLGGARGYTF.

V gene TRBV18 combines with J gene TRBJ2-3; D is unclear. CDR1 is KGHSH, CDR2 LQKENI, per germline. The V and J ends lost 0 bases and 4 bases respectively, with 8 bases between them. This CDR3 is built from 14 residues. CDR3 DNA: TGTGCCAGCTCACCACCTCTCCCGGCAGATACGCAGTATTTT. Translation: CASSPPLPADTQYF.

The J gene is TRBJ2-7, the V gene TRBV4-2, with 7 bases identical to TRBD2. CDR1 and CDR2 from the germline V gene are LGHNA and YNFKEQ. Trimming cost V 4 bases and J 6 bases; bases outside gene matches: 9. This CDR3 has 14 amino acids. The CDR3 reads CASSLSGTRSEQYF. The CDR3 bases are TGTGCCAGCAGCCTCAGCGGGACCCGCTCCGAGCAGTACTTC.

V usage is TRBV27 and J usage is TRBJ2-7, with 7 bases lining up with TRBD1. CDR1 is MNHEY, CDR2 SMNVEV, per germline (reference sequence). The CDR3 is made up of 16 amino acids. Trimming cost V 5 bases and J 0 bases; bases outside gene matches: 10. The CDR3 loop is CASSHLPGQSSYEQYF. CDR3 coding DNA: TGTGCCAGCAGTCACTTACCGGGACAGAGCTCCTACGAGCAGTACTTC.